This is a list of T cell receptor beta chains from one sample in a study of T cells after yellow fever vaccination. TCRdb re-called the 5' RACE reads with MiXCR, one entry per CDR3 protein. The table records 400,000 to 450,000 distinct CDR3 sequences, 18% of them present only once. The sequencing used PBMCs, collected before the yellow fever booster vaccination. These receptors all come from a man between 18 and 29 years old who received the YFV17D yellow fever vaccine. CDR3s include the opening cysteine and the closing phenylalanine or tryptophan. D genes are given only for firm matches. Clone size, where shown, is once, few, many, or a class for clones that have expanded.

j_call: TRBJ1-4
v_call: TRBV7-2
d_call: .
clone_size: .
cdr3_aa: CASSLAAGLDNEKLFF
cdr3_nt: TGTGCCAGCAGCTTAGCAGCAGGGCTGGATAATGAAAAACTGTTTTTT

j_call: TRBJ2-6
v_call: TRBV6-6
d_call: .
clone_size: many
cdr3_aa: CASSYDRLFQTGANVLTF
cdr3_nt: TGTGCCAGCAGTTACGACAGGTTGTTTCAAACTGGGGCCAACGTCCTGACTTTC

j_call: TRBJ2-5
v_call: TRBV7-6
d_call: TRBD2
clone_size: .
cdr3_aa: CASSELAGGPGDF
cdr3_nt: TGTGCCAGCAGCGAACTAGCGGGGGGGCCCGGGGACTTC

j_call: TRBJ2-7
v_call: TRBV7-8
d_call: .
clone_size: .
cdr3_aa: CASSGIAQGPTYEQYF
cdr3_nt: TGTGCCAGCAGCGGTATTGCGCAGGGGCCTACCTACGAGCAGTACTTC

j_call: TRBJ2-2
v_call: TRBV3-1
d_call: TRBD2
clone_size: many
cdr3_aa: CASTPSQRGAGELFF
cdr3_nt: TGTGCCAGCACCCCAAGCCAGCGGGGGGCCGGGGAGCTGTTTTTT

j_call: TRBJ2-7
v_call: TRBV2
d_call: .
clone_size: many
cdr3_aa: CASSAGPWGSYEQYF
cdr3_nt: TGTGCCAGCAGCGCGGGACCGTGGGGTTCCTACGAGCAGTACTTC

j_call: TRBJ2-3
v_call: TRBV10-1
d_call: .
clone_size: many
cdr3_aa: CASKGGGTDTQYF
cdr3_nt: TGCGCCAGCAAAGGAGGGGGTACGGATACGCAGTATTTT

j_call: TRBJ2-5
v_call: TRBV15
d_call: .
clone_size: few
cdr3_aa: CATSRAGAGQETQYF
cdr3_nt: TGTGCCACCAGCAGAGCGGGGGCCGGTCAAGAGACCCAGTACTTC

j_call: TRBJ2-7
v_call: TRBV20-1
d_call: .
clone_size: few
cdr3_aa: CSARAGAPYEQYF
cdr3_nt: TGCAGTGCTAGAGCGGGGGCCCCCTACGAGCAGTACTTC

j_call: TRBJ2-5
v_call: TRBV2
d_call: TRBD1
clone_size: few
cdr3_aa: CASSARTGGETQYF
cdr3_nt: TGTGCCAGCAGTGCAAGGACAGGGGGAGAGACCCAGTACTTC

j_call: TRBJ1-5
v_call: TRBV7-3
d_call: TRBD1
clone_size: many
cdr3_aa: CASSLQGDQPQHF
cdr3_nt: TGTGCCAGCAGCCTACAGGGGGATCAGCCCCAGCATTTT

j_call: TRBJ2-3
v_call: TRBV5-6
d_call: TRBD2
clone_size: few
cdr3_aa: CASSPLTSGKSTDTQYF
cdr3_nt: TGTGCCAGCAGCCCCTTGACTAGCGGGAAAAGCACAGATACGCAGTATTTT

j_call: TRBJ2-1
v_call: TRBV5-4
d_call: .
clone_size: .
cdr3_aa: CASSLVRASYNEQFF
cdr3_nt: TGTGCCAGCAGCTTGGTTCGAGCCAGTTACAATGAGCAGTTCTTC

j_call: TRBJ2-7
v_call: TRBV5-1
d_call: .
clone_size: .
cdr3_aa: CASSLKGTQREQYF
cdr3_nt: TGCGCCAGCAGCTTGAAGGGCACCCAGCGGGAGCAGTACTTC

j_call: TRBJ1-2
v_call: TRBV7-6
d_call: .
clone_size: .
cdr3_aa: CASSPEINYGYTF
cdr3_nt: TGTGCCAGCAGCCCCGAGATTAACTATGGCTACACCTTC

j_call: TRBJ2-3
v_call: TRBV28
d_call: TRBD1
clone_size: .
cdr3_aa: CASSPGQGDTDTQYF
cdr3_nt: TGTGCCAGCAGCCCCGGACAGGGGGATACAGATACGCAGTATTTT

j_call: TRBJ1-5
v_call: TRBV20-1
d_call: TRBD1
clone_size: .
cdr3_aa: CSARDQDRENQPQHF
cdr3_nt: TGCAGTGCTAGAGATCAAGACAGGGAGAATCAGCCCCAGCATTTT

j_call: TRBJ1-6
v_call: TRBV10-3
d_call: TRBD1
clone_size: .
cdr3_aa: CAISASTGESPLHF
cdr3_nt: TGTGCCATCAGCGCCTCGACAGGGGAGTCACCCCTCCACTTT

j_call: TRBJ1-2
v_call: TRBV4-3
d_call: TRBD1
clone_size: .
cdr3_aa: CASSQDYQTGGLGYTF
cdr3_nt: TGCGCCAGCAGCCAAGATTATCAGACAGGGGGCCTTGGCTACACCTTC

j_call: TRBJ2-5
v_call: TRBV6-5
d_call: TRBD2
clone_size: .
cdr3_aa: CASSYSSGEETQYF
cdr3_nt: TGTGCCAGCAGTTACTCTAGCGGGGAAGAGACCCAGTACTTC

j_call: TRBJ2-3
v_call: TRBV4-2
d_call: .
clone_size: many
cdr3_aa: CASSQDLGTDTQYF
cdr3_nt: TGTGCCAGCAGCCAAGATCTGGGCACAGATACGCAGTATTTT

j_call: TRBJ2-7
v_call: TRBV29-1
d_call: TRBD2
clone_size: .
cdr3_aa: CSVELAGGHEQYF
cdr3_nt: TGCAGCGTTGAGTTAGCGGGGGGGCACGAGCAGTACTTC

j_call: TRBJ2-5
v_call: TRBV12-3/TRBV12-4
d_call: .
clone_size: .
cdr3_aa: CASSLTVPVETQYF
cdr3_nt: TGTGCCAGCAGTCTAACAGTCCCGGTGGAGACCCAGTACTTC

j_call: TRBJ1-5
v_call: TRBV7-2
d_call: TRBD1
clone_size: .
cdr3_aa: CASSADRGIQPQHF
cdr3_nt: TGTGCCAGCAGCGCGGACAGGGGAATACAGCCCCAGCATTTT

j_call: TRBJ1-6
v_call: TRBV7-2
d_call: .
clone_size: many
cdr3_aa: CASSWVTVDSPLHF
cdr3_nt: TGTGCCAGCAGCTGGGTTACAGTGGATTCACCCCTCCACTTT

j_call: TRBJ2-2
v_call: TRBV20-1
d_call: TRBD1
clone_size: many
cdr3_aa: CSGVPGTANTGELFF
cdr3_nt: TGCAGTGGGGTCCCCGGGACAGCAAACACCGGGGAGCTGTTTTTT